This T cell receptor (beta chain) emerged from a study of cytomegalovirus exposure and HLA in healthy donors. Germline V lookup: CDR1 MNHEY, CDR2 SMNVEV (reference sequence). The CDR3 covers 13 residues. Germline trimming cut 4 bases from V and 4 bases from J; bases unmatched to any gene: 0. Turning to this clone: Other DNA sequences of this sample code for an identical CDR3.

Researchers ran the PCR with 60 Vbeta and 13 Jbeta primers. Sequencing used immunoSEQ multiplex PCR; TCRdb keeps in-frame clones, though not all of them. The repertoire has about 250,000 clones, about 75% of them found once; the top ten carry about 2.1%. The specimen sequenced was PBMCs. J is TRBJ1-2 and V is TRBV27; the match to TRBD1 covers 10 bases. This clonotype originated in a female donor in good health and CMV-seronegative. The CDR3 coding sequence is TGTGCCAGCAGTTGGACAGGGGGCTATGGCTACACCTTC. Protein product: CASSWTGGYGYTF.